A single sample is the source of the 21 T cell receptor beta chains below, sequenced in a study of T cells in Graves' hyperthyroidism and ophthalmopathy. The CDR3 regions of TCR beta were amplified from RNA transcripts. In the first-round RT-PCR of the TCR CDR3, the HTBI primer set was used. TCRdb re-analysed the multiplex PCR reads in MiXCR, keeping a single row per CDR3 protein. The sample holds 400,000 to 500,000 distinct CDR3 sequences, about 15% seen once. Input material: blood. The receptor source for this set is a man between 18 and 29 years old with Graves' ophthalmopathy.

This clonotype appeared many times. The CDR3 loop is CASSFDRSNTEAFF. The CDR3 DNA is TGCGCCAGCAGCTTCGACAGGTCCAACACTGAAGCTTTCTTT. V and J are TRBV5-1 and TRBJ1-1; D may be TRBD1 (6 bases). Germline V gives CDR1 SGHRS, CDR2 YFSETQ. The CDR3 is 14 residues long. V was cut by 2 bases and J by 2 bases, with 10 bases left in between.

V and J are TRBV11-1 and TRBJ2-1, with D unresolved. Germline V gene data show CDR1 as SGHAT and CDR2 as FQDESV (reference sequence). V lost 1 base and J lost 1, with 14 bases in between. CDR3 length: 17 residues. CDR3 bases: TGTGCCAGCAGCTTAGAAGGATCCAGCGCTTCCTACAATGAGCAGTTCTTC. Translating it yields CASSLEGSSASYNEQFF.

This clonotype came up a few times. This chain connects TRBV7-9 to TRBJ1-2; 8 bases fit TRBD1. The CDR3 is 15 residues long. Germline V CDR1 and CDR2: SEHNR, FQNEAQ (reference sequence). V dropped 5 bases and J dropped 6; count of bases not matched to a gene: 11. As DNA, the CDR3 is TGTGCCAGCAGCCCAAGACAGGGGCTAGATCATGGCTACACCTTC. Protein sequence: CASSPRQGLDHGYTF.

The chain is built from TRBV29-1 and TRBJ1-5; D possibly corresponds to TRBD1 (5 bases). CDR1 and CDR2 (germline): SQVTM, ANQGSEA. This CDR3 region has 14 residues. V lost 5 bases and J 0 bases, leaving 11 bases between the germline ends. The CDR3 DNA sequence: TGCAGCGTTCCTGGACACGATAGCAATCAGCCCCAGCATTTT. This sequence encodes CSVPGHDSNQPQHF.

This clonotype came up a few times. The V and J genes are TRBV4-1 and TRBJ1-2, with D perhaps matching TRBD1 (5 bases). CDR1 MGHRA and CDR2 YSYEKL come from the germline V gene. The CDR3 loop spans 14 amino acids. Deletions cut 5 bases from V and 7 bases from J, with 17 bases between. The CDR3 nucleotides are TGCGCCAGCAGCTTTGGGACGGGAGTAAGTGGCTACACCTTC. Encoded protein: CASSFGTGVSGYTF.

This clonotype was observed at least ten times. The genes are TRBV5-5 and TRBJ2-5, with no clear D. Trimming pared 4 bases from V and 2 bases from J, leaving 9 bases between. This CDR3 spans 13 amino acids. CDR1 and CDR2 (germline): SGHKS, YYEKEE (reference sequence). The CDR3 DNA reads TGTGCCAGCAGCGAAGGGCGTCAAGAGACCCAGTACTTC. Translating it yields CASSEGRQETQYF.

In its sample, this clonotype was seen many times. The V call is TRBV29-1, the J call TRBJ1-1, with 8 bases aligning to TRBD1. Germline CDR1 SQVTM, CDR2 ANQGSEA. Germline trimming cut 5 bases from V and 3 bases from J; bases unmatched to any gene: 2. The CDR3 runs to 12 residues. The CDR3 loop reads CSVQGAYTEAFF. The CDR3 region has the DNA TGCAGCGTTCAGGGGGCCTACACTGAAGCTTTCTTT.

V usage is TRBV7-9 and J usage is TRBJ2-6, with D tentatively TRBD1 or TRBD2 (5 bases each). CDR3 size: 13 residues. V lost 8 bases and J 0 bases, leaving 5 bases between the germline ends. Germline V gene data show CDR1 as SEHNR and CDR2 as FQNEAQ (reference sequence). The CDR3 here is CASGGSGANVLTF. DNA for the CDR3: TGTGCCAGCGGGGGCTCTGGGGCCAACGTCCTGACTTTC.

The sample holds many counts of this clonotype. The rearrangement uses TRBV20-1 and TRBJ2-1; D remains ambiguous. The CDR3 is 10 amino acids. CDR1 and CDR2 (germline): DFQATT, SNEGSKA (reference sequence). V was trimmed by 0 bases and J by 12 bases, leaving 6 bases between them. Written as DNA, the CDR3 is TGCAGTGCTAGAGAGGATCCGCAGTTCTTC. This codes for CSAREDPQFF.

At least ten counts were recorded for this clonotype. The J gene is TRBJ2-1, the V gene TRBV18, with TRBD2 as a possible D gene (7 bases). In germline, CDR1 is KGHSH, CDR2 LQKENI. The CDR3 totals 14 residues. Between the trimmed V and J ends, which lost 1 base and 8 bases, there was a span of 12 bases. The CDR3 DNA is TGTGCCAGCTCACCACAGCGGGACACCCATGAGCAGTTCTTC. Amino acid sequence: CASSPQRDTHEQFF.

This clonotype was observed many times. The rearrangement links TRBV7-9 to TRBJ1-2, with 7 positions matching TRBD1. V gave up 4 bases and J gave up 8 bases; unmatched junction bases: 13. Germline values: CDR1 SEHNR, CDR2 FQNEAQ (reference sequence). There are 15 residues in the CDR3. This CDR3 reads CASSYRGEGAGGYTF. For the CDR3, the DNA is TGTGCCAGCAGCTACCGAGGAGAGGGGGCGGGCGGCTACACCTTC.

The V call is TRBV19, the J call TRBJ2-2; 7 nucleotides line up with TRBD1. After removal of 10 bases from V and 5 bases from J, the junction contained 4 bases not matched to a gene. The CDR3 covers 12 residues. Germline V gene data show CDR1 as LNHDA and CDR2 as SQIVND (reference sequence). CDR3 residues: CATNRGTGELFF. CDR3 DNA: TGTGCCACCAACAGGGGTACCGGGGAGCTGTTTTTT.

The V and J genes are TRBV4-2 and TRBJ1-4, with D possibly being TRBD1 (5 bases). The germline gives CDR1 LGHNA, CDR2 YNFKEQ. The V end was cut by 0 bases, the J end by 4 bases, with 9 bases between. The CDR3 has 15 residues. As DNA, the CDR3 is TGTGCCAGCAGCCAAGACGGAGGGGTTAATGAAAAACTGTTTTTT. Amino acids: CASSQDGGVNEKLFF.

This clonotype was seen repeatedly, ten times or more. V gene TRBV28 combines with J gene TRBJ2-3; unclear D gene. V was trimmed by 8 bases and J by 1 base, leaving 7 bases between them. CDR3 length: 12 amino acids. The germline V gene has CDR1 MDHEN and CDR2 SYDVKM. CDR3: CASGIGTDTQYF. The CDR3 region has the DNA TGTGCCAGCGGGATCGGCACAGATACGCAGTATTTT.

This clonotype was counted ten times or more. V is TRBV2 and J is TRBJ2-3; the match to TRBD2 covers 11 bases. CDR3 length: 19 amino acids. Germline loops: CDR1 SNHLY, CDR2 FYNNEI. Trimming at V came to 4 bases and at J to 4 bases, leaving 16 bases not matched to a gene. As DNA, the CDR3 is TGTGCCAGCAGTGCGAATCCTGGATTAGCGGGGGGGCACCCAGATACGCAGTATTTT. It yields the protein CASSANPGLAGGHPDTQYF.

This clonotype was observed many times. The J gene is TRBJ2-5, the V gene TRBV12-3 or TRBV12-4; 10 nucleotides agree with TRBD1. J gave up 4 bases and V 6 bases, and 2 bases lay outside the gene matches. This CDR3 is 13 amino acids long. CDR3 protein: CASRWDRGETQYF. DNA for the CDR3: TGTGCCAGCAGATGGGACAGGGGAGAGACCCAGTACTTC.

The chain recombines TRBV25-1 with TRBJ2-1; 7 bases line up with TRBD1. The CDR3 runs to 16 residues. Germline-derived CDR1 and CDR2 are MGHDK and SYGVNS. Trimming removed 7 bases from V and 4 bases from J; junction bases left unmatched: 13. The CDR3 protein is CASTLYKTGSYNEQFF. The CDR3, as DNA: TGTGCCAGCACCCTCTACAAGACAGGGTCATACAATGAGCAGTTCTTC. Drawing the rest from reference TRBV25-1 and TRBJ2-1, the complete variable domain is EADIYQTPRYLVIGTGKKITLECSQTMGHDKMYWYQQDPGMELHLIHYSYGVNSTEKGDLSSESTVSRIRTEHFPLTLESARPSHTSQYLCASTLYKTGSYNEQFFGPGTRLTVL.

This clonotype was recorded at least ten times. This chain uses TRBV29-1 with TRBJ2-5; 11 nucleotides match TRBD2. The trim removed 5 bases at V and 5 bases at J, leaving 7 bases unmatched. This CDR3 comprises 14 residues. Germline V lookup: CDR1 SQVTM, CDR2 ANQGSEA. CDR3 in amino acids: CSVRSGRAGETQYF. CDR3 sequence (DNA): TGCAGCGTTCGTAGCGGGAGGGCCGGGGAGACCCAGTACTTC.

There are many counts of this clonotype. The chain combines TRBV7-2 with TRBJ2-3, with no clear D. V lost 1 base to trimming and J lost 7 bases, with 12 bases between them. The CDR3 contains 14 residues. Germline V gives CDR1 SGHTA, CDR2 FQGNSA. The CDR3 nucleotides are TGTGCCAGCAGCTTAGAGGTAGGAAGGTATACGCAGTATTTT. It translates to CASSLEVGRYTQYF.

This clonotype came up many times. The genes are TRBV27 and TRBJ1-2; D is unresolved. The V and J ends lost 4 bases and 3 bases respectively, with 12 bases between them. From germline, CDR1 is MNHEY and CDR2 SMNVEV (reference sequence). This CDR3 contains 14 residues. CDR3 DNA: TGTGCCAGCAGTTCCCTCCCCGGGGACTATGGCTACACCTTC. This codes for CASSSLPGDYGYTF.

This clonotype has a handful of counts. J is TRBJ2-1 and V is TRBV4-1, with 9 bases identical to TRBD2. After removal of 0 bases from V and 8 bases from J, the junction contained 5 bases not matched to a gene. The CDR3 has 15 residues. From germline, CDR1 is MGHRA and CDR2 YSYEKL. The CDR3 is CASSQDRGRADEQFF. The CDR3 DNA is TGCGCCAGCAGCCAAGATCGCGGGAGGGCGGATGAGCAGTTCTTC.